The T cell receptor beta chain under discussion was sequenced for a study of graft-versus-host responses after intestinal transplantation. Study-wide results and limits: Graft-donor T cell macrochimerism coincided with high graft-versus-host to host-versus-graft clonal ratios in allografts.

The CDR3 is made up of 14 amino acids. V was trimmed by 5 bases and J by 2 bases, leaving 12 bases between them. In germline, CDR1 is SEHNR, CDR2 FQNEAQ (reference sequence). As for this clone: The target antigen is unknown. Other nucleotide sequences from this sample produce the same CDR3.

Sequencing used immunoSEQ multiplex PCR; TCRdb keeps in-frame clones, though not all of them. The sample holds tens of thousands of clones, roughly 91% seen once. This receptor was identified in a human donor who received an intestinal transplant. The V call is TRBV7-9, the J call TRBJ1-1; no definite D call. Material: unstimulated CD8+ T cells sorted from spleen or lymph node cells, obtained before intestinal transplant. The CDR3 spells CASSPPTGNTEAFF. DNA of the CDR3: TGTGCCAGCAGCCCACCGACGGGAAACACTGAAGCTTTCTTT. Looking up the rest from reference TRBV7-9 and TRBJ1-1 gives the full variable domain: DTGVSQNPRHKITKRGQNVTFRCDPISEHNRLYWYRQTLGQGPEFLTYFQNEAQLEKSRLLSDRFSAERPKGSFSTLEIQRTEQGDSAMYLCASSPPTGNTEAFFGQGTRLTVV.